Described below is a single T cell receptor (beta chain) sequence and its context. TCRdb keeps only in-frame clones here, not all; method: immunoSEQ multiplex PCR. The sample holds 120,000 or so clones; roughly 84% are singletons and the top ten take about 1.2%. This specimen belongs to a study of T cell responses to AZD1222 COVID-19 vaccine. The germline V and J ends were trimmed by 1 base and 0 bases, with 18 bases remaining between them. There are 18 residues in the CDR3. The V gene's germline CDR1 is LGHNT and CDR2 FRNRAP. The V gene is TRBV12-5, the J gene TRBJ2-5; D perhaps matches TRBD2 (5 bases). The sequences come from peripheral blood, collected on day 0 of AZD1222 vaccination. This TCR was recovered from an adult in good health. The CDR3: CASGLGPSGSRYQETQYF. The DNA for the CDR3 is TGTGCTAGTGGTTTGGGCCCTTCTGGGAGCAGGTACCAAGAGACCCAGTACTTC.